The 26 T cell receptor beta chains listed next were all sequenced from one sample in a study of blood T cells in healthy people across ages. A second roughly 7 to 12 cycle PCR used barcoded and J-beta primers. Via MiXCR, TCRdb re-called the 5' RACE reads, giving one row per CDR3 protein. The repertoire holds about a million distinct CDR3 sequences, with roughly half as singletons. The sample consisted of blood. The receptors were gathered from a woman aged 55-69 years in good health.

As concerns this clonotype: One end of the junction does not line up with germline, which may come from a read error. The rearrangement links TRBV15 to TRBJ2-5; D is uncertain. From germline, CDR1 is LNHNV and CDR2 YYDKDF (reference sequence). The CDR3 runs 12 residues. The CDR3 reads CASSRDYVEQYF. For the CDR3, the DNA is TGTGCCTCCAGCAGAGATTATGTAGAGCAGTACTTC. Based on the CDR3 plus reference TRBV15 and TRBJ2-5, the full variable domain is DAMVIQNPRYQVTQFGKPVTLSCSQTLNHNVMYWYQQKSSQAPKLLFHYYDKDFNNEADTPDNFQSRRPNTSFCFLDIRSPGLGDTAMYLCASSRDYVEQYFGPGTRLLVL.

This clonotype has only a few counts. The chain employs TRBV7-6 and TRBJ2-7; D gene ambiguous. CDR3 length: 13 residues. The V and J ends lost 2 bases and 3 bases respectively, with 8 bases between them. Germline CDR1 and CDR2: SGHVS and FNYEAQ. Here the CDR3 reads CASSLRTHYEQYF. In DNA, the CDR3 is TGTGCCAGCAGCTTAAGAACCCACTACGAGCAGTACTTC.

This clonotype has a count of ten or more. The V call is TRBV14, the J call TRBJ2-7; TRBD1 is a possible D gene (6 bases). Germline V CDR1 and CDR2: SGHDN, FVKESK. V was clipped by 2 bases and J by 6 bases, with 20 bases between them. The CDR3 is made up of 16 amino acids. In DNA form, the CDR3 reads TGTGCCAGCAGCCAATTCAAGGACAGAGGGCCCCGCGAGCAGTACTTC. Translating gives CASSQFKDRGPREQYF.

In this sample, this clonotype turned up a few times. The V and J genes are TRBV20-1 and TRBJ2-7; possibly TRBD1 for D (6 bases). The DNA end is more similar to TRBJ2-5, so the J call may be wrong. Germline V gene lookup returns CDR1 DFQATT and CDR2 SNEGSKA (reference sequence). This CDR3 has 13 residues. CDR3 sequence: CSALDSSTETQYF. DNA for the CDR3: TGCAGTGCTCTGGACAGTTCAACAGAGACCCAGTACTTC.

This clonotype was recorded only once. The chain has TRBV20-1 and TRBJ2-7, with D perhaps TRBD1 or TRBD2 (5 bases each). V lost 3 bases and J lost 7, with 16 bases in between. The CDR3 totals 13 residues. CDR1 and CDR2 from the germline V gene are DFQATT and SNEGSKA (reference sequence). Here the CDR3 reads CSASQGRGYEQYF. Written as DNA, the CDR3 is TGCAGTGCTAGCCAGGGACGAGGCTATGAGCAGTACTTC.

About this clonotype: A much larger clone lies one base from this, so it may be a read error. For the CDR3, the DNA is TGCAGCGTTTCAGAACAGGACTATGGCTGCACCTTC. This codes for CSVSEQDYGCTF. This chain links TRBV29-1 with TRBJ1-2; possibly TRBD1 for D (5 bases). The CDR3 consists of 12 residues. Germline values: CDR1 SQVTM, CDR2 ANQGSEA.

The chain links TRBV6-1 to TRBJ2-3; 12 bases fit TRBD2. The trim removed 6 bases at V and 4 bases at J, leaving 8 bases unmatched. Per germline, CDR1 MNHNS and CDR2 SASEGT. The CDR3 length is 16 residues. The CDR3 is CASSPLAGGRSDTQYF. In DNA, the CDR3 is TGTGCCAGCAGCCCGCTAGCGGGAGGGCGATCAGATACGCAGTATTTT.

This clonotype has just one count. V usage is TRBV19 and J usage is TRBJ2-7, with D tentatively TRBD1 (5 bases). The last part of the DNA fits TRBJ2-5 better; the J call may be wrong. The CDR3 has 14 residues. Germline assignment: CDR1 LNHDA and CDR2 SQIVND (reference sequence). CDR3 sequence: CASSTQGSGETQYF. In DNA form, the CDR3 reads TGTGCCAGTAGTACCCAGGGTTCCGGGGAGACCCAGTACTTC.

This chain uses TRBV6-1 with TRBJ2-4, with a weak D call TRBD2 (6 bases). The DNA end favors TRBJ2-7, so the J call may be wrong. The CDR3 consists of 16 residues. Germline CDR1 and CDR2: MNHNS and SASEGT. This chain's CDR3 is CASSEGPLRGAYEQYF. As DNA, the CDR3 is TGTGCCAGCAGTGAAGGCCCGCTGCGGGGCGCCTACGAGCAGTACTTC.

The sample holds a few counts of this clonotype. V and J are TRBV4-1 and TRBJ1-4; perhaps TRBD1 as D (5 bases). V was clipped by 1 base and J by 0 bases, with 9 bases between them. From germline, CDR1 is MGHRA and CDR2 YSYEKL. This CDR3 is 16 amino acids long. In nucleotides, the CDR3 is TGCGCCAGCAGCCAAGTTAGGGACGCAACTAATGAAAAACTGTTTTTT. Translated: CASSQVRDATNEKLFF.

This chain connects TRBV27 to TRBJ1-4; D gene uncertain. The CDR3 is 14 amino acids. The V end lost 4 bases, the J end lost 4 bases, and 10 bases lay between the germline ends. CDR1 is MNHEY and CDR2 is SMNVEV in the germline V gene (reference sequence). The CDR3 spells CASSYGRGNEKLFF. The CDR3 nucleotides read TGTGCCAGCAGTTACGGTCGGGGTAATGAAAAACTGTTTTTT.

This chain uses TRBV27 with TRBJ2-7; unclear D gene. The CDR3 loop spans 15 amino acids. Germline V gene sequence: CDR1 MNHEY, CDR2 SMNVEV (reference sequence). The V gene lost 3 bases and the J gene lost 7 bases, with 19 bases spanning the gap. The CDR3 region is CASSFVRYSGGEQYF. The CDR3, as DNA: TGTGCCAGCAGTTTTGTCCGCTACTCGGGCGGTGAGCAGTACTTC.

This clonotype was seen many times. The J gene is TRBJ2-2, the V gene TRBV7-2, with TRBD2 identical over 10 bases. The CDR3 extends over 18 amino acids. V gave up 5 bases and J gave up 4 bases; unmatched junction bases: 13. Germline assignment: CDR1 SGHTA and CDR2 FQGNSA. DNA for the CDR3: TGTGCCAGCAGCGCCTTATGGGAGCGGGAGGGCATCACCGGGGAGCTGTTTTTT. The encoded protein is CASSALWEREGITGELFF.

The V call is TRBV18, the J call TRBJ1-5, with a possible D match to TRBD1 (5 bases). Trimming removed 5 bases at V and 5 bases at J, with 10 bases between. CDR1 and CDR2 (germline): KGHSH, LQKENI. There are 13 residues in the CDR3. The DNA of the CDR3 is TGTGCCAGCTCATCGACAGACGATCAGCCCCAGCATTTT. Translation: CASSSTDDQPQHF.

This rearrangement joins TRBV18 to TRBJ2-7; D is ambiguous. The DNA end favors TRBJ2-5, so the J call may be wrong. This CDR3 is built from 13 residues. From germline, CDR1 is KGHSH and CDR2 LQKENI. CDR3 bases: TGTGCCAGCTCATCCTTAAAATGGGAGACCCAGTACTTC. This gives the protein CASSSLKWETQYF.

In this sample, this clonotype turned up a few times. The gene calls are TRBV5-1 and TRBJ2-7, with 12 bases fitting TRBD2. Germline CDR1 SGHRS, CDR2 YFSETQ. J lost 0 bases, V lost 4 bases, and 8 bases had no gene match. The CDR3 is 17 amino acids. As DNA, the CDR3 is TGCGCCAGCAGCGGAATGGGACTAGCGGGCGGCTCCTACGAGCAGTACTTC. This gives the protein CASSGMGLAGGSYEQYF.

Comments on this clonotype: A junction boundary mismatches the germline segment, possibly from a read error. This chain joins TRBV27 and TRBJ2-7, with 9 positions matching TRBD1. This CDR3 is 13 amino acids long. The germline V gene encodes CDR1 MNHEY and CDR2 SMNVEV (reference sequence). The CDR3 is CASSGGQGLEQYF. DNA for the CDR3: TGCGCCAGCAGTGGGGGACAGGGTCTCGAGCAGTACTTC.

In this sample, this clonotype turned up a few times. This chain links TRBV29-1 with TRBJ1-5, with TRBD1 matching 9 bases. The V and J ends lost 7 bases and 6 bases, in that order; junction bases with no gene match: 7. Germline V gene data show CDR1 as SQVTM and CDR2 as ANQGSEA. The CDR3 has 13 residues. The DNA for the CDR3 is TGCAGCGCTAGGACAGGGGTTCTTCAGCCCCAGCATTTT. This encodes CSARTGVLQPQHF.

The J gene is TRBJ2-1, the V gene TRBV4-2; 11 bases fit TRBD2. Unmatched junction bases numbered 11, after V lost 3 bases and J lost 10 bases. Germline values: CDR1 LGHNA, CDR2 YNFKEQ. The CDR3 spans 16 residues. The CDR3 sequence is CASSHKIAGGSGEQFF. The CDR3 bases are TGTGCCAGCAGCCACAAGATAGCGGGAGGGTCTGGGGAGCAGTTCTTC.

The gene calls are TRBV20-1 and TRBJ2-1; the match to TRBD2 covers 14 bases. From germline, CDR1 is DFQATT and CDR2 SNEGSKA (reference sequence). The V segment lost 2 bases and the J segment 2 bases; nucleotides outside the gene matches: 14. CDR3 length equals 20 residues. CDR3 nucleotide sequence: TGCAGTGCTAGACTAAACACCGGGGGACTAGCGGGAGTAACCTACAATGAGCAGTTCTTC. It specifies CSARLNTGGLAGVTYNEQFF.

This clonotype has only a few counts. The gene calls are TRBV29-1 and TRBJ2-3, with a possible D match to TRBD2 (5 bases). This CDR3 is built from 13 residues. CDR1 SQVTM and CDR2 ANQGSEA come from the germline V gene. V dropped 4 bases and J dropped 3 bases, with 11 bases sitting between them. CDR3 amino acids: CSVVESGTDTQYF. For the CDR3, the DNA is TGCAGCGTTGTGGAATCGGGAACAGATACGCAGTATTTT.

This clonotype has more than one count but fewer than ten. The gene calls are TRBV4-1 and TRBJ1-5; D is ambiguous. Trimming took off 1 base at V and 0 bases at J, with 7 bases between the two ends. CDR1 is MGHRA and CDR2 is YSYEKL in the germline V gene. The length of the CDR3 is 15 residues. DNA for the CDR3: TGCGCCAGCAGCCAAGTCAAGAATAGCAATCAGCCCCAGCATTTT. Its translation is CASSQVKNSNQPQHF.

The CDR3 is CASSEGGRKETQYF. The CDR3 DNA is TGTGCCAGCAGTGAGGGAGGGCGGAAAGAGACCCAGTACTTC. The V and J genes are TRBV25-1 and TRBJ2-5; 7 bases match TRBD2. The V gene end was trimmed by 3 bases and the J gene end by 3 bases; junction bases not matched to a gene: 4. This CDR3 has 14 residues. The germline V gene encodes CDR1 MGHDK and CDR2 SYGVNS.

This clonotype was recorded a few times. The rearrangement links TRBV5-1 to TRBJ2-3; D remains ambiguous. The CDR3 sequence is 14 residues long. In germline, CDR1 is SGHRS, CDR2 YFSETQ. Trimming stripped 0 bases from V and 4 bases from J, with 9 bases between. This CDR3 reads CASSLAPGADTQYF. The CDR3 nucleotides read TGCGCCAGCAGCTTGGCTCCGGGCGCAGATACGCAGTATTTT.

The chain couples TRBV11-1 to TRBJ2-1, with a possible D match to TRBD1 (7 bases). CDR3 length: 19 amino acids. V was pared by 0 bases and J by 10 bases, with 28 bases between. Germline CDR1 reads SGHAT; CDR2 reads FQDESV (reference sequence). The DNA of the CDR3 is TGTGCCAGCAGCTTAGCGGGGGGATGGGGGCAGCTGAAGGGGGCCGAGCAGTTCTTC. Its protein product is CASSLAGGWGQLKGAEQFF.

V usage is TRBV12-3 or TRBV12-4 and J usage is TRBJ1-6; 7 bases are shared with TRBD1. The CDR3 sequence is 15 residues long. Trimming at V came to 7 bases and at J to 7 bases, leaving 10 bases not matched to a gene. CDR3 in amino acids: CASTNRDSQNSPLHF. CDR3 nucleotides: TGTGCCAGCACCAACCGGGACAGCCAGAATTCACCCCTCCACTTT.